This passage covers 22 T cell receptor beta chains from one sample sequenced in a study of cytomegalovirus exposure and HLA in healthy donors. Both 60 Vbeta primers and 13 Jbeta primers went into the PCR. Data came from immunoSEQ multiplex PCR; TCRdb stores just in-frame clones and leaves some out. The sample contains around 120,000 clones, roughly 88% of which appear only once. The sample was PBMCs. The receptors shown here come from a boy aged 5-17 years in good health and CMV-seronegative.

About this clone itself: A junction end diverges from the germline sequence, so it may reflect a read error. This chain uses TRBV29-1 with TRBJ2-2; D is possibly TRBD2 (5 bases). The germline V gene has CDR1 SQVTM and CDR2 ANQGSEA. The CDR3 runs 13 residues. CDR3 sequence: CSVRGENTGEPFF. DNA for the CDR3: TGCAGCGTTCGGGGAGAGAACACCGGGGAGCCGTTTTTT.

The rearrangement uses TRBV6-5 and TRBJ2-7, with TRBD2 matching over 10 bases. This CDR3 has 14 residues. With V trimmed by 5 bases and J by 2 bases, 3 bases remained unmatched. Looked up from germline, CDR1 is MNHEY and CDR2 is SVGAGI. CDR3 sequence: CASSRTSGTYEQYF. The DNA for the CDR3 is TGTGCCAGCAGTCGGACTAGCGGAACCTACGAGCAGTACTTC.

J is TRBJ2-7 and V is TRBV14; 11 bases line up with TRBD2. The J segment lost 0 bases and the V segment lost 2 bases, leaving 6 bases of the junction unmatched. The CDR3 runs to 17 residues. Per germline, CDR1 SGHDN and CDR2 FVKESK. CDR3 coding DNA: TGTGCCAGCAGCCAACGACTAGCGGGGAGCAGCTCCTACGAGCAGTACTTC. Its translation: CASSQRLAGSSSYEQYF.

The V call is TRBV2, the J call TRBJ1-2; TRBD1 matches 8 bases. CDR1 is SNHLY, CDR2 FYNNEI, per germline. J gave up 4 bases and V 5 bases, and 6 bases lay outside the gene matches. The CDR3 has 14 amino acids. CDR3 loop: CASSLTGDVYGYTF. The CDR3 DNA reads TGTGCCAGCAGTCTGACAGGGGATGTCTATGGCTACACCTTC. The full variable domain, in which reference TRBV2 and TRBJ1-2 provide the parts outside the CDR3, is EPEVTQTPSHQVTQMGQEVILRCVPISNHLYFYWYRQILGQKVEFLVSFYNNEISEKSEIFDDQFSVERPDGSNFTLKIRSTKLEDSAMYFCASSLTGDVYGYTFGSGTRLTVV.

V usage is TRBV4-1 and J usage is TRBJ2-3; D may be TRBD1 (7 bases). V gave up 3 bases and J gave up 2 bases, with 9 bases separating them. This CDR3 is 14 amino acids long. In germline, CDR1 is MGHRA, CDR2 YSYEKL. This CDR3 is CASSQEGATDTQYF. The CDR3 coding sequence is TGCGCCAGCAGCCAGGAGGGGGCCACAGATACGCAGTATTTT.

This chain uses TRBV7-9 with TRBJ2-1, with 8 nucleotides matching TRBD2. The CDR3 runs 17 residues. Losses at the gene ends were 6 bases for V and 0 bases for J; bases not matched to a gene: 10. Germline CDR1 reads SEHNR; CDR2 reads FQNEAQ (reference sequence). CDR3 coding DNA: TGTGCCAGCAGGACAACGGGGGGGATTTTCTCCTACAATGAGCAGTTCTTC. Translated: CASRTTGGIFSYNEQFF.

This chain connects TRBV5-1 to TRBJ2-7, with D maybe TRBD1 (6 bases). CDR1 and CDR2 from the germline V gene are SGHRS and YFSETQ. V was trimmed by 3 bases and J by 10 bases, leaving 14 bases between them. There are 12 residues in the CDR3. CDR3 sequence (DNA): TGCGCCAGCAGCTCCAAGACAGGCCCCCAGTACTTC. This gives the protein CASSSKTGPQYF.

The chain is built from TRBV7-2 and TRBJ2-1; 15 nucleotides agree with TRBD2. This CDR3 contains 18 residues. Germline CDR1 reads SGHTA; CDR2 reads FQGNSA. The ends lost 1 base at V and 4 bases at J; junction bases unmatched: 5. CDR3 sequence (DNA): TGTGCCAGCAGCTTAGGTTGGACTAGCGGGAGGGCGTACAATGAGCAGTTCTTC. It yields the protein CASSLGWTSGRAYNEQFF.

The V gene is TRBV5-1, the J gene TRBJ2-3, with 11 bases lining up with TRBD1. V shed 4 bases and J 4 bases; nucleotides not matched to a gene: 2. The CDR3 is 14 residues long. Per germline, CDR1 SGHRS and CDR2 YFSETQ. This CDR3 reads CASSGGQGADTQYF. The CDR3 nucleotides are TGCGCCAGCAGCGGGGGACAGGGGGCAGATACGCAGTATTTT.

This chain joins TRBV6-1 and TRBJ2-2; TRBD1 matches 8 bases. Looked up from germline, CDR1 is MNHNS and CDR2 is SASEGT. This CDR3 is 16 amino acids long. V was pared by 3 bases and J by 2 bases, with 5 bases of the junction left unmatched. The DNA for the CDR3 is TGTGCCAGCAGTGAGAGGACAGGGAGAAACACCGGGGAGCTGTTTTTT. Its protein product is CASSERTGRNTGELFF.

V gene TRBV5-1 combines with J gene TRBJ1-3; D is possibly TRBD1 (6 bases). The CDR3 consists of 15 residues. V was cut by 0 bases and J by 4 bases, with 11 bases left in between. Germline CDR1 reads SGHRS; CDR2 reads YFSETQ. This CDR3 is CASSLGPGDGNTIYF. In DNA form, the CDR3 reads TGCGCCAGCAGCTTGGGACCAGGGGACGGAAACACCATATATTTT.

The J gene is TRBJ2-1, the V gene TRBV7-7, with D maybe TRBD1 (5 bases). The germline V gene has CDR1 SSHAT and CDR2 FNYEAQ (reference sequence). The V end lost 5 bases, the J end lost 6 bases, and 14 bases lay between the germline ends. This CDR3 has 14 residues. In DNA form, the CDR3 reads TGTGCCAGCAGCCCGAGCCCGCAGGGCAATGAGCAGTTCTTC. Translation gives CASSPSPQGNEQFF.

The chain has TRBV4-1 and TRBJ1-2; unclear D gene. Between the trimmed V and J ends, which lost 2 bases and 4 bases, there was a span of 8 bases. Germline V gene lookup returns CDR1 MGHRA and CDR2 YSYEKL. The CDR3 sequence is 13 residues long. The CDR3 sequence is CASSQNTLYGYTF. In DNA form, the CDR3 reads TGCGCCAGCAGCCAAAACACGCTCTATGGCTACACCTTC.

The chain recombines TRBV7-2 with TRBJ1-1, with 12 bases fitting TRBD1. The CDR3 sequence is 16 residues long. Germline V gene lookup returns CDR1 SGHTA and CDR2 FQGNSA. V trimming: 1 base; J trimming: 4 bases; junction bases outside the gene matches: 4. The CDR3 nucleotides are TGTGCCAGCAGCTTAGTGGGACAGGGGGCGTCCACTGAAGCTTTCTTT. Its translation: CASSLVGQGASTEAFF.

The chain employs TRBV30 and TRBJ1-3; D ambiguous. This CDR3 spans 13 amino acids. Germline V gene data show CDR1 as GTSNPN and CDR2 as SVGIG (reference sequence). V lost 6 bases and J 4 bases, leaving 13 bases between the germline ends. The CDR3 DNA follows: TGTGCCTGCAATGGCCCTAGGGGAAACACCATATATTTT. It yields the protein CACNGPRGNTIYF.

The CDR3 protein is CASSVRLAGGRDEQYF. DNA of the CDR3: TGTGCCAGCAGTGTCCGACTAGCGGGAGGCCGGGACGAGCAGTACTTC. The chain employs TRBV6-1 and TRBJ2-7; TRBD2 matches 13 bases. This CDR3 has 16 amino acids. Germline-derived CDR1 and CDR2 are MNHNS and SASEGT. J was trimmed by 5 bases and V by 4 bases; bases with no gene match: 8.

This rearrangement joins TRBV2 to TRBJ2-7; 7 positions agree with TRBD1. This CDR3 is 13 amino acids long. Per the germline V gene, CDR1 is SNHLY and CDR2 is FYNNEI. J lost 1 base, V lost 4 bases, and 1 base had no gene match. The CDR3 is CASSAGQSYEQYF. DNA for the CDR3: TGTGCCAGCAGTGCGGGACAGTCCTACGAGCAGTACTTC.

The CDR3 DNA follows: TGCGCCAGCAGCCAAAAGGCTAGCGGGGGGGCATCCAAAAACATTCAGTACTTC. Translated: CASSQKASGGASKNIQYF. The V call is TRBV4-1, the J call TRBJ2-4, with 12 bases identical to TRBD2. CDR3 size: 18 residues. The germline V gene encodes CDR1 MGHRA and CDR2 YSYEKL. J lost 2 bases, V lost 2 bases, and 7 bases had no gene match.

V usage is TRBV20-1 and J usage is TRBJ1-1; the D is unclear. CDR1 and CDR2 from the germline V gene are DFQATT and SNEGSKA (reference sequence). The CDR3 contains 11 residues. Trimming took off 5 bases at V and 5 bases at J, with 9 bases between the two ends. The CDR3 sequence is CSAGGGTEAFF. Written as DNA, the CDR3 is TGCAGTGCTGGCGGTGGAACTGAAGCTTTCTTT.

CDR3 residues: CASSLLGRVYGNTIYF. CDR3 DNA: TGTGCCAGCAGTTTATTGGGCAGGGTTTACGGAAACACCATATATTTT. The chain joins TRBV27 to TRBJ1-3, with a possible D match to TRBD1 (5 bases). V lost 1 base to trimming and J lost 4 bases, with 14 bases between them. Germline CDR1 MNHEY, CDR2 SMNVEV (reference sequence). This CDR3 contains 16 residues.

V is TRBV5-1 and J is TRBJ2-3, with TRBD1 identical over 8 bases. The CDR3 covers 16 residues. The V gene's germline CDR1 is SGHRS and CDR2 YFSETQ. V dropped 6 bases and J dropped 6; count of bases not matched to a gene: 15. The DNA for the CDR3 is TGCGCCAGCAAAAAACAGGGACAGGAGGTATCGGATACGCAGTATTTT. This codes for CASKKQGQEVSDTQYF.

This clone was seen a few times. The chain recombines TRBV4-3 with TRBJ1-4; D gene uncertain. Germline CDR1 reads LGHNA; CDR2 reads YSLEER. The CDR3 totals 14 residues. Trimming stripped 0 bases from V and 4 bases from J, with 6 bases between. The CDR3 DNA sequence: TGCGCCAGCAGCCAAGAGGGCCTTAATGAAAAACTGTTTTTT. Translated: CASSQEGLNEKLFF.